These 20 T cell receptor beta chains came from one sample sequenced in a study of human T cells and chemical hapten exposure. TCRdb independently ran MiXCR on the RACE reads; one entry per CDR3 protein. The profile shows approximately 80,000 distinct CDR3 sequences, 12% to 15% of them singletons. Described time point: pre-sensitization, week 0. Treatment: therapeutic diphenylcyclopropenone sensitization with weekly scalp DPC. The sequences come from whole blood, collected in connection with sensitization to the hapten diphenylcyclopropenone (DPC). These receptors all come from a woman aged 45 to 65 with alopecia areata. Some clones in this sample may be carry-over from other donors' samples.

This clonotype was observed a few times. This chain uses TRBV7-9 with TRBJ2-1; D is unresolved. Germline CDR1 and CDR2: SEHNR and FQNEAQ (reference sequence). Trimming took off 5 bases at V and 1 base at J, with 15 bases between the two ends. This CDR3 spans 16 amino acids. The chain's CDR3 is CASSPFWTSSYNEQFF. Here the CDR3 DNA reads TGTGCCAGCAGCCCCTTTTGGACCTCGTCCTACAATGAGCAGTTCTTC.

This clonotype was seen only a few times. The chain recombines TRBV7-8 with TRBJ2-2; D is possibly TRBD2 (7 bases). Germline CDR1 and CDR2: SGHVS and FQNEAQ. Trimming cost V 5 bases and J 4 bases, with 20 bases left between them. The CDR3 consists of 17 residues. CDR3 loop: CASSQGGLAEVTGELFF. The CDR3 DNA follows: TGTGCCAGCAGCCAAGGGGGGCTAGCGGAAGTCACCGGGGAGCTGTTTTTT. The full variable domain, with the rest looked up from reference TRBV7-8 and TRBJ2-2, is GAGVSQSPRYKVAKRGQDVALRCDPISGHVSLFWYQQALGQGPEFLTYFQNEAQLDKSGLPSDRFFAERPEGSVSTLKIQRTQQEDSAVYLCASSQGGLAEVTGELFFGEGSRLTVL.

This clonotype was seen only a few times. The gene calls are TRBV5-1 and TRBJ2-3; D is possibly TRBD2 (6 bases). This CDR3 has 14 amino acids. CDR1 SGHRS and CDR2 YFSETQ come from the germline V gene. Trimming left V 6 bases short and J 1 base short, with 12 bases between. The CDR3 sequence: CASTLGGGTDTQYF. CDR3 coding DNA: TGCGCCAGCACCCTGGGAGGAGGCACAGATACGCAGTATTTT.

This clonotype was observed a few times. The chain recombines TRBV5-6 with TRBJ1-1; D is undetermined. Germline CDR1 is SGHDT and CDR2 is YYEEEE. The CDR3 is 12 amino acids. V lost 2 bases to trimming and J lost 1 base, with 3 bases between them. CDR3 nucleotides: TGTGCCAGCAGCTTCTGGAACACTGAAGCTTTCTTT. It specifies CASSFWNTEAFF.

This clonotype has only a few counts. The chain is built from TRBV10-2 and TRBJ2-5; 7 bases match TRBD2. The J segment lost 5 bases and the V segment lost 8 bases, leaving 14 bases of the junction unmatched. This CDR3 is built from 15 residues. The germline gives CDR1 WSHSY, CDR2 SAAADI. The CDR3 loop reads CASSPISGNGETQYF. The CDR3, as DNA: TGCGCCAGCTCTCCAATAAGCGGGAACGGGGAGACCCAGTACTTC.

This clonotype was found a few times. The chain combines TRBV15 with TRBJ1-1; 8 bases fit TRBD1. Germline values: CDR1 LNHNV, CDR2 YYDKDF (reference sequence). The V gene end was trimmed by 0 bases and the J gene end by 6 bases; junction bases not matched to a gene: 3. This CDR3 region has 14 residues. The CDR3 here is CATSRDLQGAEAFF. The CDR3 DNA follows: TGTGCCACCAGCAGAGATCTACAGGGGGCTGAAGCTTTCTTT.

V gene TRBV28 combines with J gene TRBJ1-2; 9 nucleotides align to TRBD1. The germline gives CDR1 MDHEN, CDR2 SYDVKM. The CDR3 runs 15 residues. V was pared by 5 bases and J by 6 bases, with 10 bases of the junction left unmatched. CDR3 nucleotides: TGTGCCAGCAGTCAAGACAGGGGGAGAGTCGATGGCTACACCTTC. Translating gives CASSQDRGRVDGYTF.

The chain carries TRBV9 and TRBJ2-5; D is possibly TRBD2 (7 bases). From germline, CDR1 is SGDLS and CDR2 YYNGEE. Trimming stripped 4 bases from V and 1 base from J, with 17 bases between. The CDR3 totals 16 residues. This chain's CDR3 is CASSRNPGGGQETQYF. The CDR3 DNA is TGTGCCAGCAGCAGAAATCCGGGGGGCGGCCAAGAGACCCAGTACTTC.

This clonotype has more than one count but fewer than ten. The rearrangement links TRBV11-2 to TRBJ2-5, with 7 nucleotides matching TRBD1. CDR3 size: 15 residues. Germline V gene sequence: CDR1 SGHAT, CDR2 FQNNGV. The V segment lost 1 base and the J segment 3 bases; nucleotides outside the gene matches: 5. The CDR3 sequence: CASSLGPGTEETQYF. The CDR3 DNA follows: TGTGCCAGCAGCTTAGGCCCCGGGACAGAAGAGACCCAGTACTTC.

The rearrangement uses TRBV12-3 or TRBV12-4 and TRBJ2-1, with D possibly matching TRBD1 (5 bases). The CDR3 covers 15 residues. V was trimmed by 6 bases and J by 1 base, leaving 13 bases between them. The CDR3 spells CASRRQIQSYNEQFF. CDR3 bases: TGTGCCAGCAGACGACAGATCCAATCCTACAATGAGCAGTTCTTC.

In its sample, this clonotype was seen a few times. The V and J genes are TRBV11-2 and TRBJ1-4; 8 nucleotides align to TRBD1. In germline, CDR1 is SGHAT, CDR2 FQNNGV. The CDR3 extends over 14 amino acids. The V segment lost 3 bases and the J segment 8 bases; nucleotides outside the gene matches: 5. The CDR3: CASSLDRVGEKLFF. The CDR3 coding sequence is TGTGCCAGCAGCTTGGACAGGGTTGGCGAAAAACTGTTTTTT.

The V and J genes are TRBV3-1 and TRBJ1-1; TRBD1 aligns across 9 bases. Germline V gene sequence: CDR1 LGHDT, CDR2 YNNKEL (reference sequence). Germline trimming cut 4 bases from V and 4 bases from J; bases unmatched to any gene: 4. The CDR3 sequence is 14 residues long. This CDR3 is CASSPSDRGTEAFF. The CDR3, as DNA: TGTGCCAGCAGCCCATCGGACAGGGGCACTGAAGCTTTCTTT.

In its sample, this clonotype was seen a few times. The chain has TRBV7-6 and TRBJ2-5; D remains ambiguous. Per germline, CDR1 SGHVS and CDR2 FNYEAQ. This CDR3 has 14 amino acids. The V end was cut by 3 bases, the J end by 5 bases, with 13 bases between. CDR3 amino acids: CASSFTGLRETQYF. The CDR3 DNA is TGTGCCAGCAGCTTCACCGGCCTTCGGGAGACCCAGTACTTC.

This clonotype was observed a handful of times. V and J are TRBV28 and TRBJ2-7; 7 bases align to TRBD2. Trimming took 6 bases from V and 3 from J; bases not matched to a gene: 11. The CDR3 is 15 residues long. Germline V CDR1 and CDR2: MDHEN, SYDVKM. The CDR3 sequence is CASRGGSNTFYEQYF. The CDR3 DNA follows: TGTGCCAGCAGGGGGGGGAGCAACACCTTCTACGAGCAGTACTTC.

The chain is built from TRBV6-2 or TRBV6-3 and TRBJ2-3; perhaps TRBD1 as D (6 bases). Trimming shortened V by 2 bases and J by 5 bases, and 11 bases separated the two germline ends. CDR3 length equals 14 residues. The germline gives CDR1 MNHEY, CDR2 SVGEGT. CDR3 amino acids: CASSYTQGIDTQYF. CDR3 in DNA: TGTGCCAGCAGTTACACACAGGGAATAGATACGCAGTATTTT.

This clonotype was seen a handful of times. The chain has TRBV3-1 and TRBJ2-3, with D possibly matching TRBD2 (5 bases). Germline lookup yields CDR1 LGHDT and CDR2 YNNKEL (reference sequence). CDR3 size: 16 residues. With 1 base removed from V and 4 bases from J, the gap between germline ends came to 15 bases. The CDR3 region is CASSQGSEGKADTQYF. The CDR3 DNA follows: TGTGCCAGCAGCCAAGGGAGCGAGGGCAAGGCAGATACGCAGTATTTT.

This clonotype was observed at least ten times. The chain combines TRBV5-4 with TRBJ2-7; the match to TRBD1 covers 7 bases. Germline V gives CDR1 SGHNT, CDR2 YYREEE (reference sequence). This CDR3 has 13 amino acids. Trimming removed 5 bases from V and 0 bases from J; junction bases left unmatched: 2. The CDR3 reads CASRRTGSYEQYF. In DNA, the CDR3 is TGTGCCAGCAGGCGGACAGGCTCCTACGAGCAGTACTTC.

The rearrangement links TRBV3-1 to TRBJ1-5; D is ambiguous. Trimming stripped 4 bases from V and 3 bases from J, with 4 bases between. The CDR3 length is 12 residues. Germline-derived CDR1 and CDR2 are LGHDT and YNNKEL (reference sequence). The CDR3 DNA sequence: TGTGCCAGCAGCCGTCTCAATCAGCCCCAGCATTTT. Translation gives CASSRLNQPQHF.

The chain is built from TRBV7-2 and TRBJ1-1, with D unresolved. The germline CDR1 and CDR2 sequences are SGHTA and FQGNSA. V was pared by 6 bases and J by 0 bases, with 5 bases between. The length of the CDR3 is 12 residues. The DNA for the CDR3 is TGTGCCAGCAGGATATTGAACACTGAAGCTTTCTTT. Protein: CASRILNTEAFF.

There are a few counts of this clonotype. The rearrangement links TRBV3-1 to TRBJ1-6, with D unclear. The CDR3 runs to 14 residues. Germline V gene sequence: CDR1 LGHDT, CDR2 YNNKEL (reference sequence). V dropped 3 bases and J dropped 5 bases, with 8 bases sitting between them. CDR3 region: CASSQGQDNSPLHF. The CDR3 DNA follows: TGTGCCAGCAGCCAGGGTCAGGATAATTCACCCCTCCACTTT.